The 16 T cell receptor beta chains below all came from one sample that was sequenced in a study of T cells expressing NK-cell markers. TCRdb re-called the 5' RACE reads; every CDR3 protein appears as one record, without DNA. This sample's clone table lists tens of thousands of distinct CDR3 sequences. The sequenced sample consisted of blood T cells: a sorted CD56 or NKG2C T cell subset, CD4+ or CD8+ T cells, or bulk PBMC T cells (not recorded which). The receptors stem from a woman aged 18 to 75 in good health.

This sequence joins TRBV2 and TRBJ2-3; TCRdb returns TRBD2, unconfirmable since there is no DNA. This CDR3 is 14 amino acids long. CDR1 and CDR2 from the germline V gene are SNHLY and FYNNEI. The CDR3 loop reads CASSDTSVRDTQYF.

The rearrangement joins TRBV4-2 to TRBJ1-2. This CDR3 has 16 residues. In germline, CDR1 is LGHNA, CDR2 YNFKEQ. The CDR3 protein is CASSQDTGGRGYGYTF.

This chain uses TRBV12-3 or TRBV12-4 with TRBJ1-3. The CDR3 has 18 amino acids. CDR3 region: CASSLAVIVAGPGNTIYF.

V gene TRBV6-4 combines with J gene TRBJ2-3; TCRdb's D call of TRBD1 is untestable without DNA. This CDR3 contains 15 residues. The V gene's germline CDR1 is MRHNA and CDR2 SNTAGT. CDR3 in amino acids: CASSAGGSVSDTQYF.

V and J are TRBV27 and TRBJ1-2. Germline V CDR1 and CDR2: MNHEY, SMNVEV (reference sequence). The CDR3 loop spans 15 amino acids. The CDR3: CASSPASTDDYGYTF.

The V and J genes are TRBV5-1 and TRBJ2-7. This CDR3 spans 16 amino acids. Per the germline V gene, CDR1 is SGHRS and CDR2 is YFSETQ. This chain's CDR3 is CASSLLPQTQSYEQYF. The full variable domain, completed using reference TRBV5-1 and TRBJ2-7, is KAGVTQTPRYLIKTRGQQVTLSCSPISGHRSVSWYQQTPGQGLQFLFEYFSETQRNKGNFPGRFSGRQFSNSRSEMNVSTLELGDSALYLCASSLLPQTQSYEQYFGPGTRLTVT.

The rearrangement uses TRBV27 and TRBJ2-7; the TRBD2 assignment by TCRdb is unverifiable without DNA. This CDR3 has 13 amino acids. Germline CDR1 and CDR2: MNHEY and SMNVEV (reference sequence). The CDR3 reads CASSLSPAYEQYF.

The genes are TRBV4-1 and TRBJ1-1; TCRdb designates TRBD1, a call that cannot be tested without DNA. The CDR3 loop spans 14 amino acids. Germline CDR1 is MGHRA and CDR2 is YSYEKL. The CDR3 spells CASSQDVRGFEAFF.

The chain combines TRBV29-1 with TRBJ2-6; TCRdb calls TRBD1, which cannot be checked without DNA. Germline CDR1 and CDR2: SQVTM and ANQGSEA. CDR3 size: 16 residues. The CDR3: CSVVDRGPAGANVLTF. Full variable domain (outside the CDR3, taken from reference TRBV29-1 and TRBJ2-6): SAVISQKPSRDICQRGTSLTIQCQVDSQVTMMFWYRQQPGQSLTLIATANQGSEATYESGFVIDKFPISRPNLTFSTLTVSNMSPEDSSIYLCSVVDRGPAGANVLTFGAGSRLTVL.

The genes are TRBV2 and TRBJ2-1; the D gene TCRdb calls, TRBD1, cannot be checked with no DNA. The V gene's germline CDR1 is SNHLY and CDR2 FYNNEI. CDR3 size: 14 residues. This CDR3 reads CASRGTGSYNEQFF.

CDR3 region: CASSLVEEYNEQFF. V usage is TRBV28 and J usage is TRBJ2-1. The CDR3 extends over 14 amino acids. The germline V gene has CDR1 MDHEN and CDR2 SYDVKM.

CDR3: CSASGGRQETQYF. The chain employs TRBV20-1 and TRBJ2-5; TCRdb's D call of TRBD1 is untestable without DNA. CDR1 DFQATT and CDR2 SNEGSKA come from the germline V gene (reference sequence). The CDR3 covers 13 residues.

The chain uses TRBV7-9 and TRBJ1-1; TCRdb outputs TRBD1, but without DNA this stays unchecked. CDR1 and CDR2 from the germline V gene are SEHNR and FQNEAQ (reference sequence). The length of the CDR3 is 14 residues. This CDR3 is CASSLRQGNTEAFF.

The V gene is TRBV27, the J gene TRBJ1-5; the D gene TCRdb calls, TRBD1, cannot be checked with no DNA. The CDR3 consists of 13 residues. In germline, CDR1 is MNHEY, CDR2 SMNVEV (reference sequence). The CDR3 sequence is CASSLAGKQPQHF.

V usage is TRBV5-1 and J usage is TRBJ2-7; no DNA is available, so the TRBD1 call from TCRdb remains unchecked. The CDR3 consists of 12 residues. Germline CDR1 reads SGHRS; CDR2 reads YFSETQ. The CDR3 is CASSTDSYEQYF.

The chain links TRBV12-3 or TRBV12-4 to TRBJ2-1; absent DNA, TCRdb's TRBD1 call cannot be checked. There are 15 residues in the CDR3. The CDR3 sequence: CASSLRDSHFNEQFF.